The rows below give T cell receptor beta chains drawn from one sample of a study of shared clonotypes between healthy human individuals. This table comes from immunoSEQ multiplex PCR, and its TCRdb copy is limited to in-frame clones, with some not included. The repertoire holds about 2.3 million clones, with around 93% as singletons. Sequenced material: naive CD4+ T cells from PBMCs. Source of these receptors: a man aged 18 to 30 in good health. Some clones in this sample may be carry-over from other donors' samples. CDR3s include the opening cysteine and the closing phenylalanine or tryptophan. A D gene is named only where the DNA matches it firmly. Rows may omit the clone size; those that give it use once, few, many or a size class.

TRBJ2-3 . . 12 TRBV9 CASSSLTDTQYF TGTGCCAGCAGCTCACTCACAGATACGCAGTATTTT
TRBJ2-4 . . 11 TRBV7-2 CASSPGNIQYF TGTGCCAGCAGCCCGGGGAACATTCAGTACTTC
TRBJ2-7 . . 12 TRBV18 CASSPRGDEQYF TGTGCCAGCTCACCCCGCGGGGACGAGCAGTACTTC
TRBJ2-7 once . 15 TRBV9 CASSVDERLPYEQYF TGTGCCAGCAGCGTAGACGAGCGGCTTCCCTACGAGCAGTACTTC
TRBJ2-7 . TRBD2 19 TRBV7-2 CASSSRTSGPLTRSYEQYF TGTGCCAGCAGCTCAAGGACTAGCGGGCCTCTTACCCGCTCCTACGAGCAGTACTTC
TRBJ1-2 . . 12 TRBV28 CASSPLGYGYTF TGTGCCAGCAGTCCTTTGGGCTATGGCTACACCTTC
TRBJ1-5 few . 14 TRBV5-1 CASSLSGSGQPQHF TGCGCCAGCAGCTTGTCAGGGTCGGGACAGCCCCAGCATTTT
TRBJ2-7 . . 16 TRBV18 CASSPPVSVGSYEQYF TGTGCCAGCTCACCACCGGTCAGCGTGGGCTCCTACGAGCAGTACTTC
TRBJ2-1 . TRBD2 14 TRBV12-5 CASGLSGTSGEQFF TGTGCTAGTGGTTTGTCAGGGACTAGCGGTGAGCAGTTCTTC
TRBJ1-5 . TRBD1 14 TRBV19 CASSDRAIGQPQHF TGTGCCAGTAGTGACAGGGCGATTGGGCAGCCCCAGCATTTT
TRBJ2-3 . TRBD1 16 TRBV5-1 CASSLVWTGSTDTQYF TGCGCCAGCAGCTTGGTCTGGACAGGGTCTACAGATACGCAGTATTTT
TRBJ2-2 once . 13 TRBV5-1 CASTSVQPGELFF TGCGCCAGCACGTCGGTCCAACCCGGGGAGCTGTTTTTT
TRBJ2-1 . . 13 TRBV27 CASKEIADNEQFF TGTGCCAGCAAGGAAATCGCCGACAATGAGCAGTTCTTC
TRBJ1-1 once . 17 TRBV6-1 CASSEGPGLGPNTEAFF TGTGCCAGCAGTGAAGGTCCAGGTCTAGGGCCGAACACTGAAGCTTTCTTT
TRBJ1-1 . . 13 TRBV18 CASSAGPDSPAFF TGTGCCAGCTCAGCCGGACCGGACAGCCCAGCTTTCTTT
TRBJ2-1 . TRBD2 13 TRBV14 CASSPGLGNEQFF TGTGCCAGCAGCCCGGGACTAGGGAATGAGCAGTTCTTC
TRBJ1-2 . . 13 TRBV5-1 CASSRDPNYGYAF TGCGCCAGCAGCCGTGATCCTAACTATGGCTACGCCTTC